The clone carrying this T cell receptor beta chain was observed a few times. The sample originates from a study of beta chain features in type 1 diabetes. The whole isolated RNA underwent reverse transcription, so sequencing captured expressed TCRB transcripts. TCRdb's copy holds only in-frame clones and misses some; the assay was immunoSEQ multiplex PCR. The sample has 120,000 to 150,000 clones; around 51% are singletons. The CDR3 spans 18 residues. Trimming removed 0 bases from V and 2 bases from J; junction bases left unmatched: 5. Germline CDR1 and CDR2: SGHTA and FQGNSA. The clonotype was recovered from a man aged 18 to 29 in good health. This chain joins TRBV7-2 and TRBJ2-7; 15 bases are shared with TRBD2. Sequenced input: Tregs from blood. CDR3 sequence (DNA): TGTGCCAGCAGCTTAGCGGGGACTAGCGGGAGGTCCGCCTACGAGCAGTACTTC. It yields the protein CASSLAGTSGRSAYEQYF.